These 30 T cell receptor beta chains were all obtained from the same sample, sequenced in a study of shared clonotypes between healthy human individuals. Produced via immunoSEQ multiplex PCR; TCRdb's table is partial and in-frame only. The sample has more than 2,000,000 clones, roughly 92% seen once. Source material: naive CD4+ T cells sorted from blood. Indicated subset: CD45RA+ positively selected. The receptors derive from a man aged 18 to 29 in good health.

The V call is TRBV19, the J call TRBJ2-6, with 10 positions matching TRBD1. The CDR3 totals 18 residues. The J segment lost 3 bases and the V segment lost 3 bases, leaving 8 bases of the junction unmatched. CDR1 is LNHDA and CDR2 is SQIVND in the germline V gene (reference sequence). The CDR3 DNA is TGTGCCAGTAGTATGGCGACAGGGGGCATTTTTGGGGCCAACGTCCTGACTTTC. Protein product: CASSMATGGIFGANVLTF. The full variable domain, completed using reference TRBV19 and TRBJ2-6, is DGGITQSPKYLFRKEGQNVTLSCEQNLNHDAMYWYRQDPGQGLRLIYYSQIVNDFQKGDIAEGYSVSREKKESFPLTVTSAQKNPTAFYLCASSMATGGIFGANVLTFGAGSRLTVL.

This sequence joins TRBV5-1 and TRBJ2-6; 8 bases map to TRBD1. V trimming: 2 bases; J trimming: 2 bases; junction bases outside the gene matches: 6. This CDR3 is 17 amino acids long. Looked up from germline, CDR1 is SGHRS and CDR2 is YFSETQ. In DNA form, the CDR3 reads TGCGCCAGCAGCTTACCGGGACAGGCGACTGGGGCCAACGTCCTGACTTTC. Translation: CASSLPGQATGANVLTF.

V usage is TRBV2 and J usage is TRBJ1-5, with D unclear. V shed 8 bases and J shed 4 bases, with 12 bases lying between them. CDR1 is SNHLY, CDR2 FYNNEI, per germline. The CDR3 sequence is 13 residues long. DNA of the CDR3: TGTGCCAGCGGGCTTACTCCTAATCAGCCCCAGCATTTT. It is translated as CASGLTPNQPQHF.

The rearrangement joins TRBV7-9 to TRBJ1-3; D is ambiguous. The germline V and J ends were trimmed by 2 bases and 0 bases, with 17 bases remaining between them. The CDR3 length is 18 residues. CDR1 is SEHNR and CDR2 is FQNEAQ in the germline V gene (reference sequence). CDR3 DNA sequence: TGTGCCAGCAGCTTACCACAAAAGCCCCGGGACTCTGGAAACACCATATATTTT. Translating it yields CASSLPQKPRDSGNTIYF.

J is TRBJ2-7 and V is TRBV27, with TRBD1 identical over 7 bases. Germline V lookup: CDR1 MNHEY, CDR2 SMNVEV (reference sequence). CDR3 length: 13 residues. The V segment lost 3 bases and the J segment 4 bases; nucleotides outside the gene matches: 3. CDR3 DNA: TGTGCCAGCAGTTTTAAGGGGGCGTACGAGCAGTACTTC. Translated, it gives CASSFKGAYEQYF.

The chain recombines TRBV5-1 with TRBJ1-1; D not resolved. CDR3 size: 15 residues. Germline values: CDR1 SGHRS, CDR2 YFSETQ. V lost 0 bases to trimming and J lost 1 base, with 10 bases between them. CDR3 region: CASSLGPNQNTEAFF. In nucleotides, the CDR3 is TGCGCCAGCAGCTTGGGACCCAACCAGAACACTGAAGCTTTCTTT.

J is TRBJ1-2 and V is TRBV7-8; maybe TRBD1 (5 bases). Trimming cost V 3 bases and J 7 bases, with 18 bases left between them. CDR3 length equals 15 residues. The germline CDR1 and CDR2 sequences are SGHVS and FQNEAQ. The CDR3 sequence is CASSFIPGPTSGYTF. The CDR3 coding sequence is TGTGCCAGCAGCTTTATCCCGGGACCGACCTCTGGCTACACCTTC.

The chain uses TRBV6-1 and TRBJ2-1, with 13 bases identical to TRBD2. CDR3 size: 14 residues. Per the germline V gene, CDR1 is MNHNS and CDR2 is SASEGT. J gave up 13 bases and V 4 bases, and 7 bases lay outside the gene matches. The CDR3 region is CASSVLAGGPPQFF. CDR3 DNA: TGTGCCAGCAGTGTACTAGCGGGAGGGCCTCCTCAGTTCTTC.

The chain employs TRBV5-8 and TRBJ2-2; 7 nucleotides match TRBD1. The CDR3 has 15 amino acids. The germline V gene encodes CDR1 SGHTS and CDR2 YDEGEE. V shed 0 bases and J 5 bases; nucleotides not matched to a gene: 4. CDR3 nucleotides: TGTGCCAGCAGCTTGGTTGGGACAGCAACCGGGGAGCTGTTTTTT. Translation gives CASSLVGTATGELFF.

This clone is a singleton in its sample. V and J are TRBV7-2 and TRBJ2-7, with 7 bases identical to TRBD1. The V segment lost 0 bases and the J segment 1 base; nucleotides outside the gene matches: 3. Germline V gene lookup returns CDR1 SGHTA and CDR2 FQGNSA. The CDR3 has 15 residues. As DNA, the CDR3 is TGTGCCAGCAGCTTAGCAACAGGGGTGTCCTACGAGCAGTACTTC. It codes for CASSLATGVSYEQYF.

V is TRBV19 and J is TRBJ2-7, with TRBD2 matching over 9 bases. This CDR3 contains 16 residues. Germline CDR1 and CDR2: LNHDA and SQIVND (reference sequence). V lost 5 bases, J lost 2 bases, and 10 bases stayed unmatched. In DNA, the CDR3 is TGTGCCAGTAGTGTGGCTAGCGGGATCGGCACCTACGAGCAGTACTTC. This sequence encodes CASSVASGIGTYEQYF.

This clone has only one observation. V is TRBV18 and J is TRBJ1-3; unclear D gene. The germline V and J ends were trimmed by 3 bases and 4 bases, with 16 bases remaining between them. The CDR3 runs to 16 residues. Germline CDR1 and CDR2: KGHSH and LQKENI. The CDR3 DNA follows: TGTGCCAGCTCACCCGCAGGTTCGGGTTCGGGAAACACCATATATTTT. As protein: CASSPAGSGSGNTIYF.

CDR3 sequence: CASSYPGQGNEQFF. CDR3 in DNA: TGTGCCAGCAGTTACCCGGGACAGGGCAATGAGCAGTTCTTC. This sequence joins TRBV6-6 and TRBJ2-1, with 9 bases fitting TRBD1. CDR3 size: 14 residues. CDR1 MNHNY and CDR2 SVGAGI come from the germline V gene (reference sequence). V shed 2 bases, J shed 6 bases, and the junction held 2 bases outside the gene matches.

This clone was found a few times. The rearrangement links TRBV6-1 to TRBJ1-5, with D perhaps matching TRBD1 (5 bases). The CDR3 length is 12 residues. The V end was cut by 8 bases, the J end by 6 bases, with 11 bases between. CDR1 MNHNS and CDR2 SASEGT come from the germline V gene. The CDR3 is CASETAGQPQHF. Here the CDR3 DNA reads TGTGCCAGCGAGACAGCTGGTCAGCCCCAGCATTTT.

The V and J genes are TRBV2 and TRBJ2-1; D perhaps matches TRBD2 (6 bases). In germline, CDR1 is SNHLY, CDR2 FYNNEI. V gave up 3 bases and J gave up 4 bases, with 16 bases separating them. The CDR3 covers 16 residues. CDR3 sequence (DNA): TGTGCCAGCAGTGATCGTGGCGGGGCAACTTACAATGAGCAGTTCTTC. The encoded protein is CASSDRGGATYNEQFF.

A word on this clone: Other DNA sequences of this sample code for an identical CDR3. The genes are TRBV19 and TRBJ1-6; D unclear. The CDR3 spans 14 residues. Germline-derived CDR1 and CDR2 are LNHDA and SQIVND (reference sequence). The V and J ends lost 1 base and 5 bases respectively, with 6 bases between them. The CDR3 nucleotides are TGTGCCAGTAGTATAGTAACTGATAATTCACCCCTCCACTTT. Translating it yields CASSIVTDNSPLHF.

V is TRBV7-9 and J is TRBJ2-7, with D possibly being TRBD1 or TRBD2 (5 bases each). Trimming removed 0 bases at V and 3 bases at J, with 18 bases between. CDR3 length: 17 residues. Germline V gene data show CDR1 as SEHNR and CDR2 as FQNEAQ (reference sequence). The CDR3 region has the DNA TGTGCCAGCAGCTTAGCCGGGACCAAATTCAGTCTCTACGAGCAGTACTTC. Its protein is CASSLAGTKFSLYEQYF.

This chain links TRBV7-9 with TRBJ1-4, with D maybe TRBD1 (5 bases). The CDR3 length is 15 residues. V shed 2 bases and J shed 3 bases, with 10 bases lying between them. Germline V lookup: CDR1 SEHNR, CDR2 FQNEAQ (reference sequence). Here the CDR3 DNA reads TGTGCCAGCAGCTTATTAGGGGTAGCTAATGAAAAACTGTTTTTT. The encoded protein is CASSLLGVANEKLFF.

V usage is TRBV2 and J usage is TRBJ1-6; D is ambiguous. Germline V gene data show CDR1 as SNHLY and CDR2 as FYNNEI. The CDR3 extends over 14 amino acids. V was pared by 1 base and J by 6 bases, with 7 bases between. CDR3 DNA: TGTGCCAGCAGTGAAGACGGCCTTAATTCACCCCTCCACTTT. The encoded protein is CASSEDGLNSPLHF.

CDR3 residues: CAWSGGRVSIEQFF. In DNA, the CDR3 is TGTGCCTGGAGTGGGGGCCGAGTCTCGATTGAGCAGTTCTTC. The chain combines TRBV30 with TRBJ2-1, with TRBD1 as a possible D gene (5 bases). Germline CDR1 and CDR2: GTSNPN and SVGIG (reference sequence). The CDR3 totals 14 residues. V shed 1 base and J shed 9 bases, with 16 bases lying between them.

J is TRBJ2-5 and V is TRBV5-1; D not certain. Looked up from germline, CDR1 is SGHRS and CDR2 is YFSETQ. The CDR3 runs 15 residues. V lost 0 bases to trimming and J lost 3 bases, with 12 bases between them. CDR3 sequence reads: CASSLAVNLKETQYF. In DNA, the CDR3 is TGCGCCAGCAGCTTGGCGGTAAACTTAAAAGAGACCCAGTACTTC.

This chain connects TRBV7-9 to TRBJ2-3; D might be TRBD1 (6 bases). Trimming took 4 bases from V and 2 from J, leaving 10 bases between them. This CDR3 has 14 residues. From germline, CDR1 is SEHNR and CDR2 FQNEAQ (reference sequence). The CDR3 DNA follows: TGTGCCAGCAGCTCCTCAGGGGCCACAGATACGCAGTATTTT. Translated: CASSSSGATDTQYF.

Here the CDR3 reads CASSPRGYENTEAFF. In DNA, the CDR3 is TGTGCCAGCTCACCACGGGGGTACGAGAACACTGAAGCTTTCTTT. The genes are TRBV18 and TRBJ1-1, with D possibly being TRBD1 (5 bases). V was cut by 1 base and J by 1 base, with 10 bases left in between. The CDR3 totals 15 residues. Germline loops: CDR1 KGHSH, CDR2 LQKENI.

There are a few counts of this clone. V gene TRBV30 combines with J gene TRBJ1-5; D not certain. CDR1 is GTSNPN and CDR2 is SVGIG in the germline V gene (reference sequence). CDR3 length equals 12 residues. Trimming stripped 4 bases from V and 3 bases from J, with 7 bases between. The CDR3 is CAWNQFNQPQHF. CDR3 nucleotide sequence: TGTGCCTGGAATCAATTCAATCAGCCCCAGCATTTT.

The chain carries TRBV10-1 and TRBJ1-1; D unresolved. Germline V CDR1 and CDR2: WNHNN, SYGVQD (reference sequence). This CDR3 has 15 residues. V lost 4 bases to trimming and J lost 4 bases, with 16 bases between them. This chain's CDR3 is CASSVSGDGSTEAFF. The CDR3 nucleotides are TGCGCCAGCAGTGTCAGCGGGGATGGGAGCACTGAAGCTTTCTTT.

The V gene is TRBV11-3, the J gene TRBJ2-7, with 7 bases identical to TRBD1. Germline CDR1 reads SGHNT; CDR2 reads YENEEA. The V segment lost 5 bases and the J segment 5 bases; nucleotides outside the gene matches: 12. The CDR3 extends over 15 amino acids. CDR3 in amino acids: CASSLLRDSVDEQYF. CDR3 bases: TGTGCCAGCAGCCTACTCCGGGACAGCGTGGACGAGCAGTACTTC.

In regard to this clone: The junction departs from germline at one end; a sequencing error may be responsible. The chain joins TRBV6-6 to TRBJ2-7, with 8 positions matching TRBD1. Germline CDR1 reads MNHNY; CDR2 reads SVGAGI (reference sequence). This CDR3 region has 12 residues. The DNA of the CDR3 is TGTGCCAGCAGTTATTTGCAGGACAGGGCGTCATTC. This encodes CASSYLQDRASF.

The chain employs TRBV6-4 and TRBJ2-3; the D gene is possibly TRBD2 (6 bases). The CDR3 extends over 14 amino acids. V was cut by 8 bases and J by 0 bases, with 12 bases left in between. Per germline, CDR1 MRHNA and CDR2 SNTAGT. CDR3 DNA sequence: TGTGCCAGCGTGGGGGGTGCTAGCACAGATACGCAGTATTTT. It translates to CASVGGASTDTQYF.

The chain combines TRBV6-1 with TRBJ1-5, with D possibly matching TRBD1 (5 bases). The CDR3 extends over 15 amino acids. Germline-derived CDR1 and CDR2 are MNHNS and SASEGT. V was clipped by 6 bases and J by 2 bases, with 14 bases between them. The CDR3 DNA sequence: TGTGCCAGCAGGGGAGGGGATACGGGCAATCAGCCCCAGCATTTT. The encoded protein is CASRGGDTGNQPQHF.

The gene calls are TRBV7-9 and TRBJ2-1; D unclear. This CDR3 is built from 14 residues. V lost 5 bases, J lost 1 base, and 9 bases lay in between. Germline CDR1 reads SEHNR; CDR2 reads FQNEAQ (reference sequence). CDR3 in DNA: TGTGCCAGCAGCCGGAGCACATCCTACAATGAGCAGTTCTTC. Protein: CASSRSTSYNEQFF.